The next 15 T cell receptor beta chains were all read from a single sample in a study of T cell repertoires in cytomegalovirus infection. TCRdb reprocessed the reads with MiXCR, giving one entry per CDR3 protein. This sample has a few hundred thousand distinct CDR3 sequences, with around 30% found just once. Antigen specificity for these receptors is unknown. Material: cultured PBMCs, obtained from culture after CMV antigen stimulation. All receptors derive from a human donor in good health (CMV status not recorded). Some clones in this sample may be carry-over from other donors' samples.

The V call is TRBV12-3 or TRBV12-4, the J call TRBJ1-2; D ambiguous. The CDR3 has 15 amino acids. The V end was cut by 5 bases, the J end by 0 bases, with 13 bases between. CDR3 nucleotide sequence: TGTGCCAGCAGTCCCGGACGGTTAGCTAACTATGGCTACACCTTC. It is translated as CASSPGRLANYGYTF.

V gene TRBV12-3 or TRBV12-4 combines with J gene TRBJ1-2; unclear D gene. Trimming pared 6 bases from V and 5 bases from J, leaving 16 bases between. CDR3 length: 14 amino acids. CDR3 residues: CASSLRRGAYGYTF. The CDR3 DNA sequence: TGTGCCAGCAGCCTTCGGCGGGGTGCTTATGGCTACACCTTC.

CDR3 sequence: CASSQSRVQETQYF. CDR3 bases: TGTGCCAGCAGCCAGTCTCGGGTACAAGAGACCCAGTACTTC. The chain recombines TRBV7-2 with TRBJ2-5; the D is unclear. The CDR3 has 14 residues. Trimming pared 5 bases from V and 2 bases from J, leaving 12 bases between. Germline lookup yields CDR1 SGHTA and CDR2 FQGNSA.

In its sample, this clonotype was seen a few times. The genes are TRBV20-1 and TRBJ1-2; D gene uncertain. The CDR3 covers 14 residues. V gave up 5 bases and J gave up 4 bases, with 17 bases separating them. Germline CDR1 and CDR2: DFQATT and SNEGSKA (reference sequence). For the CDR3, the DNA is TGCAGTGCTTCCGATCCCCAAGCGGTCTATGGCTACACCTTC. This codes for CSASDPQAVYGYTF.

This clonotype has only a few counts. This chain connects TRBV6-2 or TRBV6-3 to TRBJ2-1, with 8 bases fitting TRBD2. The germline gives CDR1 MNHEY, CDR2 SVGEGT. The length of the CDR3 is 14 residues. Unmatched junction bases numbered 4, after V lost 2 bases and J lost 7 bases. The CDR3 sequence: CASSYHREGNEQFF. The CDR3 nucleotides are TGTGCCAGCAGTTACCATCGGGAGGGTAATGAGCAGTTCTTC.

The chain uses TRBV5-1 and TRBJ1-1; TRBD1 aligns across 10 bases. This CDR3 is built from 15 residues. V was clipped by 3 bases and J by 3 bases; unmatched bases: 5. CDR1 and CDR2 (germline): SGHRS, YFSETQ. In DNA, the CDR3 is TGCGCCAGCAGCTGGGGTGGGACAGGGGACACTGAAGCTTTCTTT. This encodes CASSWGGTGDTEAFF.

This clonotype was seen more than once but under ten times. The chain couples TRBV7-2 to TRBJ2-3; TRBD2 agrees at 7 bases. The CDR3 runs 13 residues. J gave up 2 bases and V 8 bases, and 4 bases lay outside the gene matches. Germline V lookup: CDR1 SGHTA, CDR2 FQGNSA. CDR3 sequence: CASGDYTTDTQYF. The CDR3 coding sequence is TGTGCCAGCGGGGACTATACCACAGATACGCAGTATTTT.

This clonotype came up a few times. For the CDR3, the DNA is TGTGCCAGCAGCTTACAGCTTCTCCAAGAGACCCAGTACTTC. Its translation is CASSLQLLQETQYF. The chain employs TRBV7-8 and TRBJ2-5; no reliable D call. Germline-derived CDR1 and CDR2 are SGHVS and FQNEAQ. V was cut by 2 bases and J by 1 base, with 8 bases left in between. This CDR3 is 14 amino acids long.

This chain joins TRBV15 and TRBJ2-1, with TRBD2 matching 7 bases. The CDR3 has 16 residues. V was pared by 0 bases and J by 4 bases, with 6 bases of the junction left unmatched. Germline V gene sequence: CDR1 LNHNV, CDR2 YYDKDF (reference sequence). The CDR3 DNA reads as TGTGCCACCAGCAGAGATGGGTGGGAGGGGTACAATGAGCAGTTCTTC. This gives the protein CATSRDGWEGYNEQFF.

The V gene is TRBV4-3, the J gene TRBJ1-2; a weak D match, TRBD1 (6 bases). V dropped 4 bases and J dropped 12 bases, with 21 bases sitting between them. Germline values: CDR1 LGHNA, CDR2 YSLEER. The CDR3 covers 14 residues. The CDR3 protein is CASSPGTGGFRNTF. The CDR3 DNA sequence: TGCGCCAGCAGCCCCGGGACCGGGGGCTTTAGGAACACCTTC.

This clonotype has more than one count but fewer than ten. The genes are TRBV5-5 and TRBJ2-1; TRBD2 matches at 11 bases. CDR1 and CDR2 (germline): SGHKS, YYEKEE (reference sequence). The CDR3 runs 15 residues. Trimming at V came to 4 bases and at J to 4 bases, leaving 4 bases not matched to a gene. CDR3 sequence (DNA): TGTGCCAGCAGCCAATTAGCGGGAGGGTACAATGAGCAGTTCTTC. Amino acids: CASSQLAGGYNEQFF. Based on the CDR3 plus reference TRBV5-5 and TRBJ2-1, the full variable domain is DAGVTQSPTHLIKTRGQQVTLRCSPISGHKSVSWYQQVLGQGPQFIFQYYEKEERGRGNFPDRFSARQFPNYSSELNVNALLLGDSALYLCASSQLAGGYNEQFFGPGTRLTVL.

In this sample, this clonotype turned up a few times. The gene calls are TRBV12-3 or TRBV12-4 and TRBJ2-5; possible D gene TRBD1, 6 bases. The V end lost 2 bases, the J end lost 5 bases, and 12 bases lay between the germline ends. This CDR3 contains 14 residues. CDR3 protein: CASSLRQGMETQYF. The CDR3 nucleotides are TGTGCCAGCAGTTTAAGGCAGGGGATGGAGACCCAGTACTTC.

This chain connects TRBV12-3 or TRBV12-4 to TRBJ2-1, with 8 nucleotides matching TRBD2. CDR3 length: 15 residues. V dropped 6 bases and J dropped 4; count of bases not matched to a gene: 8. Written as DNA, the CDR3 is TGTGCCAGCAGGATTAGCGGGGCCTCATACAATGAGCAGTTCTTC. Its protein product is CASRISGASYNEQFF.

This clonotype was observed a handful of times. The chain combines TRBV11-2 with TRBJ1-3, with D uncertain. Trimming cost V 4 bases and J 1 base, with 8 bases left between them. From germline, CDR1 is SGHAT and CDR2 FQNNGV. The CDR3 is 14 residues long. The CDR3 loop is CASSSPQSGNTIYF. The CDR3 DNA sequence: TGTGCCAGCAGCTCGCCCCAGTCTGGAAACACCATATATTTT.

This clonotype has a count of ten or more. The chain is built from TRBV7-2 and TRBJ2-7; TRBD1 matches at 7 bases. V trimming: 0 bases; J trimming: 0 bases; junction bases outside the gene matches: 2. The CDR3 covers 15 residues. Germline CDR1 reads SGHTA; CDR2 reads FQGNSA. CDR3 DNA sequence: TGTGCCAGCAGCTTAGCACAGGGGCACTCCTACGAGCAGTACTTC. This codes for CASSLAQGHSYEQYF.